Listed below are T cell receptor beta chains from one sample, sequenced in a study of tumor-infiltrating lymphocytes in primary liver carcinoma. One entry per CDR3 protein, called by TCRdb with MiXCR from the multiplex PCR reads. The table has 100,000 or so distinct CDR3 sequences, about two thirds seen once. Source material: liver tumor tissue from sampling region 2. Source of these receptors: a woman aged 55-69 years with primary liver carcinoma and hepatitis B virus infection. Both conserved end residues are part of each CDR3. A D gene is named only where the DNA matches it firmly. The size of a clone is reported for some rows only, either as once, few or many, or as a class for expanded clones.

TRBJ2-7 TRBV12-3/TRBV12-4 once TRBD2 TGTGTCAGCAGCCCCTCTAGCGGGGGGTGGTACGAGCAGTACTTC CVSSPSSGGWYEQYF
TRBJ1-6 TRBV6-5 NA TRBD1 TGTGGCAGCAGTTTACAGGGGTTAGCCTATAATTCACCCCTCCACTTT CGSSLQGLAYNSPLHF
TRBJ1-2 TRBV5-6 few NA TGTGCCAGCAGCTTCCAGGGTATTGTTGGCTGTACCTTC CASSFQGIVGCTF
TRBJ2-2 TRBV30 NA NA TGTGCCTGGAGTCGCAGGAACCTAAACACCGGGGAGCTGTTTTTT CAWSRRNLNTGELFF
TRBJ2-3 TRBV5-4 many NA TGTGCCAGCAGCCAAGGACAGACTAGCACAGATACGCAGTATTTT CASSQGQTSTDTQYF
TRBJ2-7 TRBV11-1 NA NA TGTGCCAGCAGCTTCAGGCCCACAGGAACCCTTTACGAGCAGTACTTC CASSFRPTGTLYEQYF
TRBJ2-2 TRBV29-1 NA TRBD2 TGCAGCGTTGCAGCCGGACTAGCGGGAGTCCACACCGGGGAACTGTTTTTT CSVAAGLAGVHTGELFF
TRBJ2-3 TRBV11-2 NA NA TGTGCCAGCAGCTTAATTGGGAGCATAGATACGCTGTATTTT CASSLIGSIDTLYF
TRBJ2-1 TRBV7-8 many NA TGTGCCAGCAGCCCGGGACCCCGAGCATACAATGAGCAGTTCTTC CASSPGPRAYNEQFF
TRBJ2-3 TRBV12-3/TRBV12-4 NA TRBD1 TGTGCCAGCAGCGCCCTGTTACCTAGACAGGGGGGATCGGATACGCAATATTTT CASSALLPRQGGSDTQYF
TRBJ2-7 TRBV4-1 NA TRBD2 TGCACCAACAGCCAAGGAAGCGGGAGGGCCGGCTACGGGCAGTACTTC CTNSQGSGRAGYGQYF